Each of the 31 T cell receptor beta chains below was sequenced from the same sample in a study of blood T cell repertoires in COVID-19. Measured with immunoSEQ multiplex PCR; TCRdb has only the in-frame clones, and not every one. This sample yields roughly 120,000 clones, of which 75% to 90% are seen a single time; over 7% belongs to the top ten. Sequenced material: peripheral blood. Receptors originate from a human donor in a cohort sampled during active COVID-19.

The CDR3 region is CASSLEPRLNTGELFF. Here the CDR3 DNA reads TGTGCCAGCAGCTTAGAGCCCAGGCTGAACACCGGGGAGCTGTTTTTT. The gene calls are TRBV7-2 and TRBJ2-2; no clear D gene. This CDR3 is 16 amino acids long. Germline assignment: CDR1 SGHTA and CDR2 FQGNSA. Between the trimmed V and J ends, which lost 1 base and 1 base, there was a span of 10 bases. Combining the CDR3 with reference TRBV7-2 and TRBJ2-2 gives the whole variable domain GAGVSQSPSNKVTEKGKDVELRCDPISGHTALYWYRQSLGQGLEFLIYFQGNSAPDKSGLPSDRFSAERTGGSVSTLTIQRTQQEDSAVYLCASSLEPRLNTGELFFGEGSRLTVL.

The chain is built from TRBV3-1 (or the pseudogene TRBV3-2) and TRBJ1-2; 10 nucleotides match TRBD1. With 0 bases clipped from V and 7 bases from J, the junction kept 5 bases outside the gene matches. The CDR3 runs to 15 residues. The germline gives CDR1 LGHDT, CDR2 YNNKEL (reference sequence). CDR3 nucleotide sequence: TGTGCCAGCAGCCAAGATGTAGGACAGGGGGGTGGCTACACCTTC. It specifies CASSQDVGQGGGYTF.

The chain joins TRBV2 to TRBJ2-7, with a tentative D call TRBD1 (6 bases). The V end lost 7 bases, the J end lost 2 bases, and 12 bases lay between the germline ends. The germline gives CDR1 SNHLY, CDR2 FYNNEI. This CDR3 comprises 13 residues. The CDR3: CASKRDNAYEQYF. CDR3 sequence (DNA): TGTGCCAGCAAAAGGGACAACGCCTACGAGCAGTACTTC.

CDR3 DNA sequence: TGTGCCAGCAGCTTGGGGGGGGATGGGCCCTACGAGCAGTACTTC. It translates to CASSLGGDGPYEQYF. This sequence joins TRBV5-4 and TRBJ2-7; D may be TRBD2 (6 bases). The CDR3 spans 15 residues. In germline, CDR1 is SGHNT, CDR2 YYREEE (reference sequence). Trimming took off 0 bases at V and 2 bases at J, with 12 bases between the two ends.

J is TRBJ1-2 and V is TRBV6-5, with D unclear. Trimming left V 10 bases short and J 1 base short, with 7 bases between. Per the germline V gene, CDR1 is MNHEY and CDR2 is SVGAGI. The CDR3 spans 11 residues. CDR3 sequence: CATGINYGYTF. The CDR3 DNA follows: TGTGCCACGGGGATTAACTATGGCTACACCTTC.

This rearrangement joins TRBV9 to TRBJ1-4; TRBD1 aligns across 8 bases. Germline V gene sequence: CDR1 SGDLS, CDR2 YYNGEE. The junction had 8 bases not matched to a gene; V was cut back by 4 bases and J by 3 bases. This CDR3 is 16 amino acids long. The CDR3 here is CASSTTGAPANEKLFF. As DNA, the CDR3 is TGTGCCAGCAGCACGACAGGGGCCCCGGCTAATGAAAAACTGTTTTTT.

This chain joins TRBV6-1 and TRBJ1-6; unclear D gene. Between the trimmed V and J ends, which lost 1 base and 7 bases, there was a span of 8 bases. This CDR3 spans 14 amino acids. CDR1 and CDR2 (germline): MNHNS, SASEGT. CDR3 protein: CASSEVVRNSPLHF. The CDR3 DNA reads TGTGCCAGCAGTGAAGTGGTCAGAAATTCACCCCTCCACTTT.

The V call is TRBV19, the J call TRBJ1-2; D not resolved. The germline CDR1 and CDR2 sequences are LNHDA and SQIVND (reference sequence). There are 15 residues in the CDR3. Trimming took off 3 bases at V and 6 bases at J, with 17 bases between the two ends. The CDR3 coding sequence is TGTGCCAGTAGTATGATTAGCGGGTGGGCCGATGGCTACACCTTC. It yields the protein CASSMISGWADGYTF.

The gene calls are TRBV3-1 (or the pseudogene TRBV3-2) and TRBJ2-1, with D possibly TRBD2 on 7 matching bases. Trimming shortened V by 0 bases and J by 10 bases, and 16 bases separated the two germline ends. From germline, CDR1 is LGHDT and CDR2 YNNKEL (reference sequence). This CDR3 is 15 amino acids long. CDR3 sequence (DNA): TGTGCCAGCAGCCAAGATCGTAGGGGGGGGCGCGAGCAGTTCTTC. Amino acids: CASSQDRRGGREQFF.

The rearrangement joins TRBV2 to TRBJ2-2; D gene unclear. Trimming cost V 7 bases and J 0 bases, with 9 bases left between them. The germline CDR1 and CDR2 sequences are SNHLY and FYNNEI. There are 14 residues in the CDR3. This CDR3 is CASKDTSNTGELFF. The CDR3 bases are TGTGCCAGCAAAGACACCTCGAACACCGGGGAGCTGTTTTTT. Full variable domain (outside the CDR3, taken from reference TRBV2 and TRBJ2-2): EPEVTQTPSHQVTQMGQEVILRCVPISNHLYFYWYRQILGQKVEFLVSFYNNEISEKSEIFDDQFSVERPDGSNFTLKIRSTKLEDSAMYFCASKDTSNTGELFFGEGSRLTVL.

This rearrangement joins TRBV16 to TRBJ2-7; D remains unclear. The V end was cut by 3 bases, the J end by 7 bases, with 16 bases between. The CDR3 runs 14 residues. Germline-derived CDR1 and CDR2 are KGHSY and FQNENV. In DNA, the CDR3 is TGTGCCAGCAGCCACCCCCTGGGCAGGTTGGAGCAGTACTTC. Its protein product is CASSHPLGRLEQYF.

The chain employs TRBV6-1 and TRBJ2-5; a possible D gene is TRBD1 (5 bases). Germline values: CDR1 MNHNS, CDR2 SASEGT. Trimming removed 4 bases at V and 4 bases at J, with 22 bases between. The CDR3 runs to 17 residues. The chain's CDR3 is CASSGGGSPRGPETQYF. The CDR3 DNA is TGTGCCAGCAGTGGGGGCGGATCTCCACGAGGACCAGAGACCCAGTACTTC.

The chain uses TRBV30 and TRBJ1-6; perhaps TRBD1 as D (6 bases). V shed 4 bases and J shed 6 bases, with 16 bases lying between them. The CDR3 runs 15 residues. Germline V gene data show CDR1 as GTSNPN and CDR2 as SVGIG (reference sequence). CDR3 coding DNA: TGTGCCTGGAACATCCGGACAGTGCTTAATTCACCCCTCCACTTT. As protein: CAWNIRTVLNSPLHF.

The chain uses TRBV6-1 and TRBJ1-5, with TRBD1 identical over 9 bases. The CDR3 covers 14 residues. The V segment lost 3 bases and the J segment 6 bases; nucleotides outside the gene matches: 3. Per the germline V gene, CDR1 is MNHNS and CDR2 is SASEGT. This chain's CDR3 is CASSETGGAQPQHF. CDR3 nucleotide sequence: TGTGCCAGCAGTGAGACAGGGGGTGCTCAGCCCCAGCATTTT.

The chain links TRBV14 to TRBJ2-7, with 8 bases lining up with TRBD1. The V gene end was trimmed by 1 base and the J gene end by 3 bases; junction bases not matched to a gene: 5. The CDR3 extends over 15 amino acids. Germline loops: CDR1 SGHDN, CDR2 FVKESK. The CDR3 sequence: CASSQGTGYNYEQYF. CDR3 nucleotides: TGTGCCAGCAGCCAAGGGACAGGGTATAACTACGAGCAGTACTTC.

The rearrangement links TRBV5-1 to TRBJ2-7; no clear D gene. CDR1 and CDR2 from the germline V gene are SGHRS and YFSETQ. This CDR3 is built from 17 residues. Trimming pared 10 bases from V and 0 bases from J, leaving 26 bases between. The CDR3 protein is CAVTTPGSRTISYEQYF. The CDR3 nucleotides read TGCGCCGTAACCACCCCCGGAAGCCGAACTATCTCCTACGAGCAGTACTTC.

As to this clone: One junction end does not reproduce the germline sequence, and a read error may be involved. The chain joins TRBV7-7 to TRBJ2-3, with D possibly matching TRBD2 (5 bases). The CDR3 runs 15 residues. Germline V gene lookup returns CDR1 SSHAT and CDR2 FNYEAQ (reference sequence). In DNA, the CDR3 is TGTGCTAGCAGCTTAGCCGCAGGAGGAGATGATACGCAGTATTTT. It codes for CASSLAAGGDDTQYF.

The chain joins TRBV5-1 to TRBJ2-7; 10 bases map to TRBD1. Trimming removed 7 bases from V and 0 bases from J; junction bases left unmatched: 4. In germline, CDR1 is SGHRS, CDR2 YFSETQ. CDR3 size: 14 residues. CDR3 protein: CASSGTGVSYEQYF. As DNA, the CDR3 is TGCGCCAGCTCTGGGACAGGGGTCTCCTACGAGCAGTACTTC. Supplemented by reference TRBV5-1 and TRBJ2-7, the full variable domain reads KAGVTQTPRYLIKTRGQQVTLSCSPISGHRSVSWYQQTPGQGLQFLFEYFSETQRNKGNFPGRFSGRQFSNSRSEMNVSTLELGDSALYLCASSGTGVSYEQYFGPGTRLTVT.

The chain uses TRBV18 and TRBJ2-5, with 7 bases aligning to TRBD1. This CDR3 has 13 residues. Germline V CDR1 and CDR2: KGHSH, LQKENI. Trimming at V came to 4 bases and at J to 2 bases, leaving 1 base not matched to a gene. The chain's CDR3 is CASSLGQQETQYF. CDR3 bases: TGTGCCAGCTCACTGGGACAGCAAGAGACCCAGTACTTC. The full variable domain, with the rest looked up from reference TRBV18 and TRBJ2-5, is NAGVMQNPRHLVRRRGQEARLRCSPMKGHSHVYWYRQLPEEGLKFMVYLQKENIIDESGMPKERFSAEFPKEGPSILRIQQVVRGDSAAYFCASSLGQQETQYFGPGTRLLVL.

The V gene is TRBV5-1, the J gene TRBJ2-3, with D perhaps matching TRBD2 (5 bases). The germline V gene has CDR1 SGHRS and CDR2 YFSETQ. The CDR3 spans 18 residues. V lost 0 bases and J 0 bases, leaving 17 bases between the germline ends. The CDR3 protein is CASSLGFGSGTSTDTQYF. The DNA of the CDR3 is TGCGCCAGCAGCTTGGGATTTGGCAGCGGCACTAGCACAGATACGCAGTATTTT.

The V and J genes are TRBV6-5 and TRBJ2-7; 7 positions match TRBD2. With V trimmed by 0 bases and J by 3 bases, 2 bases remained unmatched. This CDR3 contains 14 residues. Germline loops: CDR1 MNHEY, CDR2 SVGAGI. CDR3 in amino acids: CASSYSGGSYEQYF. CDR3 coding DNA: TGTGCCAGCAGTTACTCGGGCGGGAGCTACGAGCAGTACTTC.

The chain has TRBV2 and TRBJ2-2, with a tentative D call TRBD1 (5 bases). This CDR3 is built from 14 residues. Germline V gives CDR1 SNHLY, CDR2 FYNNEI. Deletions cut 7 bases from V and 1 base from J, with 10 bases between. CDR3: CASKVTGNTGELFF. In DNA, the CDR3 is TGTGCCAGCAAGGTAACAGGGAACACCGGGGAGCTGTTTTTT.

The CDR3 here is CASSLVGSSEQFF. Written as DNA, the CDR3 is TGTGCCAGCAGCTTAGTGGGGAGTAGTGAGCAGTTCTTC. The gene calls are TRBV11-3 and TRBJ2-1; D might be TRBD2 (5 bases). With 1 base removed from V and 9 bases from J, the gap between germline ends came to 10 bases. The CDR3 covers 13 residues. Germline lookup yields CDR1 SGHNT and CDR2 YENEEA.

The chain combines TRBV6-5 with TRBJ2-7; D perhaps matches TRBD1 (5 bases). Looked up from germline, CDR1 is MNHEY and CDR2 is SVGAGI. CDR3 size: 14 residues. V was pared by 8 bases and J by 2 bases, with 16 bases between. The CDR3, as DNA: TGTGCCAGCGGTAGGGGCGGCAAGACCTACGAGCAGTACTTC. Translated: CASGRGGKTYEQYF.

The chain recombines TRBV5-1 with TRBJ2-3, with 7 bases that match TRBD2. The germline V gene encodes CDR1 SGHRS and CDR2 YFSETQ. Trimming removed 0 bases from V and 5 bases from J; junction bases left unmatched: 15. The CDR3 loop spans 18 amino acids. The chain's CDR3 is CASSLAGLPGGRVDTQYF. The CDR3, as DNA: TGCGCCAGCAGCTTGGCAGGGCTACCTGGGGGGAGGGTAGATACGCAGTATTTT.

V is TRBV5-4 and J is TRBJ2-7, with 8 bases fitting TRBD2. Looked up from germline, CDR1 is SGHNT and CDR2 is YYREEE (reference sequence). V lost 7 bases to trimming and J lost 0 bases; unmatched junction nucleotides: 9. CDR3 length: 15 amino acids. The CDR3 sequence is CASGPGGRISYEQYF. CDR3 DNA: TGTGCCAGCGGGCCCGGCGGGAGGATCTCCTACGAGCAGTACTTC.

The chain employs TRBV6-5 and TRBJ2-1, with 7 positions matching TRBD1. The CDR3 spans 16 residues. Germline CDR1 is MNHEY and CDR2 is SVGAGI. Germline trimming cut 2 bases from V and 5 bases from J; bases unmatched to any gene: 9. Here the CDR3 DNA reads TGTGCCAGCAGTTACAGACAGGGCGGTTTCCACAATGAGCAGTTCTTC. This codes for CASSYRQGGFHNEQFF.

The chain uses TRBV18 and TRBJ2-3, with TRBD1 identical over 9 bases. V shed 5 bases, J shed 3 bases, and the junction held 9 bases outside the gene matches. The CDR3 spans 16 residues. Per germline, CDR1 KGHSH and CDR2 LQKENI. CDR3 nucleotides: TGTGCCAGCTCATCAAAGACAGGGGGGTTTACAGATACGCAGTATTTT. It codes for CASSSKTGGFTDTQYF.

Here the CDR3 reads CASSQDRTGTLRKQFF. CDR3 coding DNA: TGCGCCAGCAGCCAAGACCGGACAGGGACACTTCGAAAGCAGTTCTTC. V is TRBV4-1 and J is TRBJ2-1, with 8 nucleotides matching TRBD1. This CDR3 contains 16 residues. Per germline, CDR1 MGHRA and CDR2 YSYEKL. V shed 0 bases, J shed 11 bases, and the junction held 12 bases outside the gene matches.

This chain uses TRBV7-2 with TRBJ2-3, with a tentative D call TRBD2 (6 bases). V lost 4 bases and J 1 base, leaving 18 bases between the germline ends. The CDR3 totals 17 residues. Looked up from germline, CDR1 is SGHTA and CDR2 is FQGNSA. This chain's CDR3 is CASSSKDGGLGTDTQYF. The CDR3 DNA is TGTGCCAGCAGCTCCAAGGACGGGGGTCTCGGCACAGATACGCAGTATTTT.

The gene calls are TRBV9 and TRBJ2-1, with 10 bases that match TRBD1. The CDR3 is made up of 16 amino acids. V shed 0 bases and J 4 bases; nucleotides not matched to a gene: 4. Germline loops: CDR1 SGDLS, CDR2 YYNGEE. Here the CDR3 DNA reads TGTGCCAGCAGCGTAGTTCCGGGACAGGGGTACAATGAGCAGTTCTTC. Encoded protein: CASSVVPGQGYNEQFF.